This T cell receptor (beta chain) was captured in a study of blood T cell repertoires in COVID-19. Across the study: Acute-phase and convalescent COVID-19 samples originated in the United States, Italy and Spain. Sample material is recorded as cDNA or gDNA derived from T cells, B-cell-depleted T cells, or PBMCs.

How the authors handled the data: Reference gene primer amplification gave nucleated cell count estimates. Sequencing was performed with immunoSEQ multiplex PCR; in TCRdb, only in-frame clones are kept and a portion is missing. The V and J calls and the clone size are those of that table, but D and trimming were determined from the DNA. The data contain around 250,000 clones, roughly four fifths of them singletons. This CDR3 spans 17 amino acids. Germline CDR1 MGHDK, CDR2 SYGVNS. With V trimmed by 2 bases and J by 5 bases, 11 bases remained unmatched. The source of this sequence is a man aged 25-45 years who had recovered from COVID-19. The chain has TRBV25-1 and TRBJ1-5; 8 bases fit TRBD1. Sequences were obtained from peripheral blood. The CDR3: CASSEPNRGYEYQPQHF. DNA of the CDR3: TGTGCCAGCAGTGAACCGAACAGGGGGTATGAGTATCAGCCCCAGCATTTT.